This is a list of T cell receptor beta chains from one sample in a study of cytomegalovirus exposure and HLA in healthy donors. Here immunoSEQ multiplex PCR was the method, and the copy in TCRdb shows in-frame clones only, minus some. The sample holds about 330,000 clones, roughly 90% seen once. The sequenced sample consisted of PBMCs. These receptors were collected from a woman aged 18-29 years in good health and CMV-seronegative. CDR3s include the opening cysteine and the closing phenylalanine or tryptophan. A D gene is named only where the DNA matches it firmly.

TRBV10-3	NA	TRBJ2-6	CAISGRDTHGANVLTF	TGTGCCATCAGTGGTAGGGACACACATGGGGCCAACGTCCTGACTTTC
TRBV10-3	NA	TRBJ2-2	CAISVGHNTGELFF	TGTGCCATCAGTGTGGGACATAACACCGGGGAGCTGTTTTTT
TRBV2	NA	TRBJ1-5	CASSADSQGMPQHF	TGTGCCAGCAGCGCCGATTCTCAGGGGATGCCCCAGCATTTT
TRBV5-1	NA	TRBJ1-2	CASSLYDTNYGYTF	TGCGCCAGCAGCTTGTATGACACTAACTATGGCTACACCTTC
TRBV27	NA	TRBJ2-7	CASSSRRRAYEQYF	TGTGCCAGCAGTTCTCGAAGGAGGGCCTACGAGCAGTACTTC
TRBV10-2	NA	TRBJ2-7	CASSEHGGGGFEQYF	TGCGCCAGCAGTGAACATGGGGGAGGCGGATTCGAGCAGTACTTC
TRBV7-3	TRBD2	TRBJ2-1	CASSLQREGEQFF	TGTGCCAGCAGCTTACAGCGGGAGGGTGAGCAGTTCTTC
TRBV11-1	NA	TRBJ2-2	CATSRGGWTGELFF	TGTGCCACATCGAGGGGGGGCTGGACCGGGGAGCTGTTTTTT
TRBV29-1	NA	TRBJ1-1	CSVATGHRAFF	TGCAGCGTTGCAACTGGACACCGAGCTTTCTTT
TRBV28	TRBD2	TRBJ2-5	CASAEGAGVETQYF	TGTGCCAGCGCAGAGGGAGCGGGAGTAGAGACCCAGTACTTC
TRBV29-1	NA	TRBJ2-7	CSGTGTSYEQYF	TGCAGCGGGACCGGGACTTCCTACGAGCAGTACTTC